The 24 T cell receptor beta chains below come from one sample, sequenced in a study of tumor-infiltrating lymphocytes in oesophageal squamous cell carcinoma (dated by TCRdb to 2016 to 2017). Libraries were prepared through PCR. The sequencing machine was an Illumina HiSeq 2000. TCRdb ran its own pipeline on the public reads, namely fastp trimming at Q25 and MiXCR clone calling, and kept in-frame beta chains. Entries that share a CDR3 protein sequence are merged under the most common genes and DNA. The sample yields tens of thousands of distinct CDR3 sequences; about 34% were counted once. Of the sample, 9.5% to 13% is held by the ten largest clones. Material for sequencing was esophageal tumor tissue. These receptors were obtained from a male donor with esophageal squamous cell carcinoma.

This clonotype was observed many times. The V call is TRBV28, the J call TRBJ2-4; 8 nucleotides align to TRBD2. The CDR3 spans 16 residues. Unmatched junction bases numbered 4, after V lost 3 bases and J lost 0 bases. CDR1 is MDHEN, CDR2 SYDVKM, per germline. CDR3 nucleotides: TGTGCCAGCAGTTTGATTCTAGCGGGAGCCAAAAACATTCAGTACTTC. This gives the protein CASSLILAGAKNIQYF.

This clonotype has a count of ten or more. The chain combines TRBV6-1 with TRBJ2-1; D perhaps matches TRBD1 (6 bases). CDR1 and CDR2 from the germline V gene are MNHNS and SASEGT. The CDR3 length is 13 residues. Between the trimmed V and J ends, which lost 5 bases and 5 bases, there was a span of 10 bases. DNA for the CDR3: TGTGCCAGCAGTTACAGGGTCGACAATGAGCAGTTCTTC. Its protein product is CASSYRVDNEQFF.

Notes on this clonotype: Given a much more abundant clone one base away, this may be a read error. The V and J genes are TRBV5-1 and TRBJ1-2; maybe TRBD1 (5 bases). This CDR3 spans 14 amino acids. Germline V gives CDR1 SGHRS, CDR2 YFSETQ. Here the CDR3 reads CASSFAGWGSGYNF. The DNA for the CDR3 is TGCGCCAGCAGCTTCGCTGGCTGGGGGTCTGGCTACAACTTC.

V and J are TRBV6-1 and TRBJ1-5; TRBD1 is a possible D gene (5 bases). V shed 6 bases and J shed 3 bases, with 9 bases lying between them. There are 13 residues in the CDR3. The germline V gene encodes CDR1 MNHNS and CDR2 SASEGT. CDR3: CASRTGNNQPQHF. Here the CDR3 DNA reads TGTGCCAGCAGAACAGGAAACAATCAGCCCCAGCATTTT.

This clonotype has only one observation. V is TRBV11-3 and J is TRBJ2-5; 10 positions agree with TRBD2. The DNA end lines up better with TRBJ2-1; the J call may be wrong. There are 16 residues in the CDR3. CDR1 is SGHNT, CDR2 YENEEA, per germline. The DNA for the CDR3 is TGTGCCAGCAGCCACCAAGCTAGCGGGAGTCCCTATGAGCAGTTCTTC. Its protein product is CASSHQASGSPYEQFF.

The genes are TRBV7-3 and TRBJ1-1; D not resolved. The CDR3 consists of 14 residues. Germline loops: CDR1 SGHTA, CDR2 FQGTGA. Trimming took 2 bases from V and 0 from J, leaving 7 bases between them. The CDR3 coding sequence is TGTGCCAGCAGCTTAGTACCCATGAACACTGAAGCTTTCTTT. This codes for CASSLVPMNTEAFF.

This clonotype was recorded many times. With a much larger clone just one base away, this may be a read error. The chain uses TRBV7-8 and TRBJ2-1, with 8 bases aligning to TRBD1. Looked up from germline, CDR1 is SGHVS and CDR2 is FQNEAQ. V dropped 4 bases and J dropped 10; count of bases not matched to a gene: 6. This CDR3 spans 13 amino acids. CDR3 sequence (DNA): TGTGCCAGCAGCTGGGACAGGACCTACGAGCAGTTCTTC. Its protein is CASSWDRTYEQFF.

In this sample, this clonotype turned up a few times. Just one base apart from a much larger clone, this may be a read error. The V gene is TRBV6-1, the J gene TRBJ2-5; the match to TRBD2 covers 9 bases. Unmatched junction bases numbered 12, after V lost 10 bases and J lost 6 bases. CDR3 length: 14 amino acids. The germline CDR1 and CDR2 sequences are MNHNS and SASEGT. CDR3 residues: CANISSGSGKTQYF. CDR3 in DNA: TGTGCCAACATAAGTAGCGGGAGCGGTAAGACCCAGTACTTC.

This clonotype is labeled medium-sized. This chain connects TRBV7-6 to TRBJ1-1, with D unresolved. Germline-derived CDR1 and CDR2 are SGHVS and FNYEAQ. Trimming took off 2 bases at V and 2 bases at J, with 6 bases between the two ends. The CDR3 consists of 13 residues. CDR3 in DNA: TGTGCCAGCAGCTTACAGACAAACACTGAAGCTTTCTTT. Encoded protein: CASSLQTNTEAFF.

Regarding this clonotype: A read error is likely, as this CDR3 ends without the conserved phenylalanine or tryptophan. The DNA is left out, because the CDR3 cannot be placed on it with certainty; the CDR3 is given as TCRdb lists it. This sequence joins TRBV7-2 and TRBJ2-3; the D call of TRBD2 is as the table states it, not checked on the DNA. The CDR3 numbers 17 amino acids, ends counted. Germline V gene lookup returns CDR1 SGHTA and CDR2 FQGNSA. The CDR3 reads CASSSASGPSYEQYFGP.

This clonotype was seen more than once but under ten times. V usage is TRBV6-5 and J usage is TRBJ2-6; 11 bases line up with TRBD1. The CDR3 loop spans 18 amino acids. Per the germline V gene, CDR1 is MNHEY and CDR2 is SVGAGI. After removal of 5 bases from V and 1 base from J, the junction contained 7 bases not matched to a gene. The CDR3 sequence: CASSRTGGASSGANVLTF. The CDR3 DNA sequence: TGTGCCAGCAGTAGGACAGGGGGCGCAAGTTCTGGGGCCAACGTCCTGACTTTC.

The chain has TRBV3-1 and TRBJ2-2; TRBD1 matches at 7 bases. J gave up 2 bases and V 4 bases, and 22 bases lay outside the gene matches. Per the germline V gene, CDR1 is LGHDT and CDR2 is YNNKEL (reference sequence). The CDR3 runs to 21 residues. The CDR3 DNA sequence: TGTGCCAGCAGCCCCACAGGGGAGCACCGGCACTACCCGATCAACACCGGGGAGCTGTTTTTT. It translates to CASSPTGEHRHYPINTGELFF.

In the case of this clonotype: One junction end does not reproduce the germline sequence, and a read error may be involved. The J gene is TRBJ2-7, the V gene TRBV7-7; either TRBD1 or TRBD2 may fit D (6 bases each). The J call could be wrong; TRBJ2-1 is a better fit for the DNA end. Germline V CDR1 and CDR2: SSHAT, FNYEAQ (reference sequence). The CDR3 loop spans 15 amino acids. For the CDR3, the DNA is TGTGCTAGCAGCTTAAGTGGGGGGACACAAGAGACCCAGTTCTTC. Amino acids: CASSLSGGTQETQFF.

This clonotype has just a few counts. This chain joins TRBV5-4 and TRBJ2-5; either TRBD1 or TRBD2 may fit D (8 bases each). The better agreement between TRBJ2-7 and the DNA end casts doubt on the J call. The CDR3 spans 21 residues. Germline CDR1 reads SGHNT; CDR2 reads YYREEE (reference sequence). The CDR3 DNA follows: TGTGCCAGCAGCTCGGGGGGGAGGGGGCAGGGGGCCGGGTATCGGGCCTACGAGCAGTACTTC. Its translation: CASSSGGRGQGAGYRAYEQYF.

This clonotype showed up just once. The chain joins TRBV27 to TRBJ2-3; 11 bases agree with TRBD1. The ends lost 2 bases at V and 7 bases at J; junction bases unmatched: 8. CDR1 MNHEY and CDR2 SMNVEV come from the germline V gene (reference sequence). There are 16 residues in the CDR3. Here the CDR3 DNA reads TGTGCCAGCAGTTTAAGCCCATGGGACAGGGGGTATACGCAGTATTTT. Translating it yields CASSLSPWDRGYTQYF.

The chain links TRBV7-9 to TRBJ2-3; 9 bases agree with TRBD2. The J call could be wrong; TRBJ2-5 is a better fit for the DNA end. CDR1 SEHNR and CDR2 FQNEAQ come from the germline V gene (reference sequence). The CDR3 is made up of 13 amino acids. In DNA form, the CDR3 reads TGTGCCAGCAGCCCCGGACTAGCGGAGACCCAGTACTTC. This translates into CASSPGLAETQYF.

This clonotype was seen many times. The CDR3 bases are TGTGCCAGCAGTCCCCCAGGAGCGGGCCGGGTGGATACGCAGTATTTT. Its protein product is CASSPPGAGRVDTQYF. V is TRBV12-3 or TRBV12-4 and J is TRBJ2-3, with D perhaps TRBD2 (6 bases). V was trimmed by 5 bases and J by 6 bases, leaving 21 bases between them. The CDR3 is 16 amino acids.

J is TRBJ2-3 and V is TRBV6-4; 8 positions match TRBD1. The CDR3 has 15 amino acids. Germline V lookup: CDR1 MRHNA, CDR2 SNTAGT. The junction had 5 bases not matched to a gene; V was cut back by 6 bases and J by 0 bases. The CDR3 spells CASRRQGRSTDTQYF. DNA of the CDR3: TGTGCCAGCAGAAGACAGGGGAGAAGCACAGATACGCAGTATTTT.

As for this clonotype: In this CDR3 the conserved last residue, phenylalanine or tryptophan, is missing, so a read error is likely. No DNA is shown, since the ends of the CDR3 on it are uncertain; the CDR3 is the one TCRdb lists. The V call is TRBV11-1, the J call TRBJ2-5; TRBD2 is the table's D call, not checked against the DNA. The CDR3 sequence runs 16 residues, both termini included. Per the germline V gene, CDR1 is SGHAT and CDR2 is FQDESV (reference sequence). CDR3 sequence: CASSWIGTNNEQYFGS.

The genes are TRBV7-3 and TRBJ2-5, with unresolved D. The J call may be wrong; the DNA end is better matched by TRBJ2-7. The CDR3 loop spans 14 amino acids. Germline CDR1 is SGHTA and CDR2 is FQGTGA. Here the CDR3 reads CASSLMPDGYEQYF. The CDR3 nucleotides are TGTGCCAGCAGCTTAATGCCGGACGGATACGAGCAGTACTTC.

By sample fraction, this clonotype is medium-sized. The V and J genes are TRBV12-3 or TRBV12-4 and TRBJ1-4, with 8 bases identical to TRBD1. V shed 6 bases and J 13 bases; nucleotides not matched to a gene: 7. The CDR3 has 12 residues. The CDR3 protein is CASSRDRGGLFF. The CDR3 DNA reads TGTGCCAGCAGCCGCGACAGGGGAGGACTGTTTTTT.

This clonotype was recorded at least ten times. V and J are TRBV7-3 and TRBJ2-5; 8 bases are shared with TRBD2. The CDR3 loop spans 13 amino acids. The V segment lost 4 bases and the J segment 6 bases; nucleotides outside the gene matches: 4. The germline V gene has CDR1 SGHTA and CDR2 FQGTGA. The DNA for the CDR3 is TGTGCCAGCAGCTCGGGACTAGAACAGACCCAGTACTTC. It is translated as CASSSGLEQTQYF. The variable domain in full, with the rest retrieved from reference TRBV7-3 and TRBJ2-5, is GAGVSQTPSNKVTEKGKYVELRCDPISGHTALYWYRQSLGQGPEFLIYFQGTGAADDSGLPNDRFFAVRPEGSVSTLKIQRTERGDSAVYLCASSSGLEQTQYFGPGTRLLVL.

The V gene is TRBV19, the J gene TRBJ2-2, with D uncertain. This CDR3 comprises 14 residues. Germline CDR1 reads LNHDA; CDR2 reads SQIVND (reference sequence). The V gene lost 7 bases and the J gene lost 4 bases, with 13 bases spanning the gap. CDR3 residues: CASTPRSGTGELFF. DNA of the CDR3: TGTGCCAGTACCCCTAGAAGTGGCACCGGGGAGCTGTTTTTT. The variable domain in full, with the rest retrieved from reference TRBV19 and TRBJ2-2, is DGGITQSPKYLFRKEGQNVTLSCEQNLNHDAMYWYRQDPGQGLRLIYYSQIVNDFQKGDIAEGYSVSREKKESFPLTVTSAQKNPTAFYLCASTPRSGTGELFFGEGSRLTVL.

About this clonotype: The CDR3 carries no conserved terminal phenylalanine or tryptophan, so it likely arises from a read error. The DNA is omitted, as the CDR3 cannot be located on it reliably, and the CDR3 follows TCRdb's listing. This chain links TRBV27 with TRBJ2-6; the table's D call, TRBD2, has no DNA check behind it. Per the germline V gene, CDR1 is MNHEY and CDR2 is SMNVEV (reference sequence). The CDR3 numbers 18 amino acids, ends counted. The CDR3 here is CASSLTSGRISYEQYFGA.